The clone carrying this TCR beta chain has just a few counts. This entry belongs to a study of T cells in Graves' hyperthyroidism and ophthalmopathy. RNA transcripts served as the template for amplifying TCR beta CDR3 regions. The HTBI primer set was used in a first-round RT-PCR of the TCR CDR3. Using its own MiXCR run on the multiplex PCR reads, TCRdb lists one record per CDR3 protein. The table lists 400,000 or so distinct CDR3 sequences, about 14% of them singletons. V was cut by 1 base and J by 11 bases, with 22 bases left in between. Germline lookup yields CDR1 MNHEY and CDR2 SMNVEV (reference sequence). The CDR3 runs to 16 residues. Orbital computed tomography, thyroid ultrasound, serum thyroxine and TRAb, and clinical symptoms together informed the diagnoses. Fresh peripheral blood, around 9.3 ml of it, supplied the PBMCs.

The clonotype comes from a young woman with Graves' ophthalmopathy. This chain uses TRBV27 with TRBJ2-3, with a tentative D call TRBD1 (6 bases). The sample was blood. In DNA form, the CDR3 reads TGTGCCAGCAGTTTATTCCCCAGGGGCCATCCTGGGGGGCAGTATTTT. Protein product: CASSLFPRGHPGGQYF.